This entry lists 5 T cell receptor beta chains sequenced from one sample in a study of blood T cell repertoires in COVID-19 (dated by TCRdb to 2019 to 2021). Receptors were amplified or captured by the immunoSEQ multiplex PCR assay. This is the immuneACCESS table as TCRdb keeps it, with only in-frame sequences that have V and J called. A part of the clones is gone; compared with another copy, unresolved V genes explain less than half, and the rest is unexplained. For this sample the table gives some 260,000 clones, of which 82% were detected only once. The ten largest clones represent roughly 3% of the sample. The sequenced material came from peripheral blood. The receptors derive from a woman aged 18-35 years with acute or convalescent COVID-19.

This chain connects TRBV18 to TRBJ2-2; no clear D gene. The germline V gene has CDR1 KGHSH and CDR2 LQKENI. V lost 8 bases to trimming and J lost 3 bases, with 7 bases between them. The CDR3 spans 12 residues. CDR3 coding DNA: TGTGCCAGCGCTTCAGACACCGGGGAGCTGTTTTTT. This sequence encodes CASASDTGELFF.

The rearrangement uses TRBV9 and TRBJ2-3; D gene unclear. The CDR3 sequence is 12 residues long. Germline V CDR1 and CDR2: SGDLS, YYNGEE. Trimming stripped 1 base from V and 4 bases from J, with 4 bases between. CDR3 loop: CASSVSSDTQYF. DNA for the CDR3: TGTGCCAGCAGCGTATCCTCAGATACGCAGTATTTT.

This sequence joins TRBV7-2 and TRBJ2-7; perhaps TRBD2 as D (7 bases). CDR1 is SGHTA and CDR2 is FQGNSA in the germline V gene. The CDR3 contains 16 residues. V lost 5 bases and J 3 bases, leaving 20 bases between the germline ends. In nucleotides, the CDR3 is TGTGCCAGCAGCCCCCTGAGGGGGAGGGACGACTACGAGCAGTACTTC. Amino acids: CASSPLRGRDDYEQYF.

The V and J genes are TRBV7-2 and TRBJ1-2, with 8 bases that match TRBD1. After removal of 3 bases from V and 4 bases from J, the junction contained 7 bases not matched to a gene. CDR3 size: 15 residues. Germline V gene data show CDR1 as SGHTA and CDR2 as FQGNSA. The CDR3 loop is CASSLGQAESYGYTF. CDR3 bases: TGTGCCAGCAGCTTGGGACAGGCTGAGTCCTATGGCTACACCTTC.

This chain links TRBV7-9 with TRBJ2-7; D may be TRBD1 (5 bases). The CDR3 has 17 amino acids. Trimming cost V 3 bases and J 3 bases, with 21 bases left between them. Germline CDR1 is SEHNR and CDR2 is FQNEAQ (reference sequence). The CDR3: CASSFKELRGSFYEQYF. The CDR3 DNA follows: TGTGCCAGCAGCTTTAAGGAGTTAAGGGGATCCTTCTACGAGCAGTACTTC.